This T cell receptor (beta chain) was recovered during a study of T cells in Graves' hyperthyroidism and ophthalmopathy. This clonotype was observed many times. Researchers took RNA transcripts and amplified the TCR beta CDR3 regions from them. The HTBI primer set served for first-round RT-PCR of the TCR CDR3. TCRdb ran MiXCR on the multiplex PCR reads and lists one entry per CDR3 protein. This sample has fewer than 350,000 distinct CDR3 sequences, with 20% to 25% found just once. The authors deemed Graves' hyperthyroidism stable absent ophthalmopathy progression within 18 months. PBMCs were derived from around 10 ml fresh peripheral blood. The origin of this receptor is a woman aged 45-65 years with Graves' hyperthyroidism. The sequencing input was blood.

In DNA, the CDR3 is TGTGCCAGCAGTTACCGCAACGGTCAGGGGCCAGATACGCAGTATTTT. It encodes CASSYRNGQGPDTQYF. The J gene is TRBJ2-3, the V gene TRBV6-6; tentative D call: TRBD1 (6 bases). Germline V gene sequence: CDR1 MNHNY, CDR2 SVGAGI (reference sequence). V was shortened by 2 bases and J by 4 bases, with 16 bases between the two germline ends. The CDR3 spans 16 residues.